These T cell receptor beta chains were read from a single sample in a study of shared clonotypes between healthy human individuals. Data came from immunoSEQ multiplex PCR; TCRdb stores just in-frame clones and leaves some out. The sample contains 1,400,000 or so clones, approximately 98.5% of which appear only once. Sequenced: naive CD4+ T cells sorted from blood. These receptors originate from a man aged 25-45 years in good health. The CDR3 runs from the conserved cysteine through the conserved F or W. Each record gives: D gene, CDR3 length, clone size, V gene, J gene, CDR3 DNA, CDR3 protein. A D gene is named only where the DNA matches it firmly. Not all rows give a size; the values are once, few, many and, for expanded clones, a class.

TRBD1,15,NA,TRBV5-8,TRBJ1-5,TGTGCCAGCAGCGACCGGGACAGCGGCCGACAGCCCCAGCATTTT,CASSDRDSGRQPQHF
TRBD1,14,NA,TRBV27,TRBJ1-4,TGTGCCAGCAGGGGGACAGGGCCTAATGAAAAACTGTTTTTT,CASRGTGPNEKLFF
TRBD1,17,NA,TRBV18,TRBJ2-6,TGTGCCAGCTCACCCGAGGGGGCGGCCGGCTGGGCCAACGTCCTGACTTTC,CASSPEGAAGWANVLTF
NA,15,NA,TRBV11-2,TRBJ2-7,TGTGCCAGCAGCCCCATGGGTCTCAGAATCTACGAGCAGTACTTC,CASSPMGLRIYEQYF
NA,16,NA,TRBV7-9,TRBJ2-1,TGTGCCAGCAGCCCCCAGGGGTGGGGCTCCTACAATGAGCAGTTCTTC,CASSPQGWGSYNEQFF
TRBD1,15,NA,TRBV4-1,TRBJ1-2,TGCGCCAGCAGCCAAGAACCCGACAGGGTGCGTGGCTACACCTTC,CASSQEPDRVRGYTF
NA,13,NA,TRBV5-1,TRBJ2-2,TGCGCCAGCAGCCCCCAGGGAACCGGGGAGCTGTTTTTT,CASSPQGTGELFF
TRBD1,16,NA,TRBV7-2,TRBJ1-5,TGTGCCAGCAGCGGACAGGTGGGGGGCGGGGGTCAGCCCCAGCATTTT,CASSGQVGGGGQPQHF
NA,14,NA,TRBV18,TRBJ2-7,TGTGCCAGCTCACCACCACCAGGATCCTACGAGCAGTACTTC,CASSPPPGSYEQYF
TRBD1,14,NA,TRBV18,TRBJ1-3,TGTGCCAGCTCAACTACAGGGGAAGGAAACACCATATATTTT,CASSTTGEGNTIYF
TRBD1,18,NA,TRBV27,TRBJ2-7,TGTGCCAGCAGTTTACGGGGAAGTTCGGGACAGGCGACCTACGAGCAGTACTTC,CASSLRGSSGQATYEQYF
NA,13,NA,TRBV9,TRBJ2-2,TGTGCCAGCAGCGCCGTCGGCACCGGGGAGCTGTTTTTT,CASSAVGTGELFF
NA,16,NA,TRBV2,TRBJ2-1,TGTGCCAGCAGACTCTATAGCGGACCACAATCTCCCTCACAGTTCTTC,CASRLYSGPQSPSQFF
NA,16,NA,TRBV28,TRBJ2-7,TGTGCCAGCAGTCAACACAGGGCCCCGTCGAGCTACGAGCAGTACTTC,CASSQHRAPSSYEQYF
NA,15,NA,TRBV23-1,TRBJ1-3,TGCGCCAGCAGTCAATCGCAGACCTCTGGAAACACCATATATTTT,CASSQSQTSGNTIYF
TRBD1,15,once,TRBV4-2,TRBJ1-1,TGTGCCAGCAGCGAAAGCCTGACAGGGGGCACAGAAGCTTTCTTT,CASSESLTGGTEAFF
NA,12,NA,TRBV28,TRBJ2-7,TGTGCCAGCAGTTCCGATAGGTACGAGCAGTACTTC,CASSSDRYEQYF
NA,14,NA,TRBV5-1,TRBJ2-3,TGCGCCAGCAGCTTGTCAGGGCGTAGGGATACGCAGTATTTT,CASSLSGRRDTQYF
NA,14,once,TRBV12-5,TRBJ2-1,TGTGCTAGTGGTTTGGGCTCAGGAGCAAATGAGCAGTTCTTC,CASGLGSGANEQFF
NA,14,NA,TRBV4-3,TRBJ1-2,TGCGCCAGCAGCCAAGACCGACGTGGGAGGGCCTACACCTTC,CASSQDRRGRAYTF
TRBD1,15,NA,TRBV28,TRBJ1-5,TGTGCCAGCAGTTCGACAGGGGCCCGCAATCAGCCCCAGCATTTT,CASSSTGARNQPQHF
NA,14,NA,TRBV29-1,TRBJ1-1,TGCAGCGTTGGCATGTTGGAGGGAGGGACTGAAGCTTTCTTT,CSVGMLEGGTEAFF
TRBD1,15,NA,TRBV28,TRBJ1-5,TGTGCCAGCAGTTTCAGGGACAGGGTACATCAGCCCCAGCATTTT,CASSFRDRVHQPQHF
TRBD1,15,NA,TRBV5-1,TRBJ2-1,TGCGCCAGCAGCACCCGGGACAGGGGGCGAGATGAGCAGTTCTTC,CASSTRDRGRDEQFF
TRBD2,15,NA,TRBV27,TRBJ2-5,TGTGCCAGCCTACCGGGGGGAAACATCCAAGGGACCCAGTACTTC,CASLPGGNIQGTQYF
TRBD1,15,NA,TRBV7-2,TRBJ2-3,TGTGCCAGCAGCTTGGACAGGGGAAGCACAGATACGCAGTATTTT,CASSLDRGSTDTQYF
NA,12,NA,TRBV28,TRBJ1-2,TGTGCCAGTGCAACAGCTAACTATGGCTACACCTTC,CASATANYGYTF
NA,12,NA,TRBV6-6,TRBJ2-7,TGTGCCAGCAGTTACTCAACCTACGAGCAGTACTTC,CASSYSTYEQYF
TRBD2,16,NA,TRBV10-3,TRBJ2-3,TGTGCCATCAATCCCGGACTAGCGGGAGGTTCAGATACGCAGTATTTT,CAINPGLAGGSDTQYF
NA,15,once,TRBV28,TRBJ1-5,TGTGCCAGCAGTTTATCACGGGGCGCTTTTCAGCCCCAGCATTTT,CASSLSRGAFQPQHF
TRBD1,13,NA,TRBV2,TRBJ1-1,TGTGCCAGCAGTCAGGGGGCGAGAACTGAAGCTTTCTTT,CASSQGARTEAFF
TRBD1,12,NA,TRBV5-1,TRBJ1-2,TGCGCCAGCAGTTCCGGACAGGATGGCTACACCTTC,CASSSGQDGYTF
NA,18,NA,TRBV10-3,TRBJ2-2,TGTGCCATCAGTGAGTCGAGGGTAGCAGTAACGAACACCGGGGAGCTGTTTTTT,CAISESRVAVTNTGELFF
NA,13,NA,TRBV11-3,TRBJ2-1,TGTGCCAGCAGCAATAGCAGGGAACATGAGCAGTTCTTC,CASSNSREHEQFF
NA,15,NA,TRBV6-6,TRBJ1-4,TGTGCCAGCAGTTACCCCCCAGGGTCGGTTGAAAAACTGTTTTTT,CASSYPPGSVEKLFF
TRBD2,15,NA,TRBV6-1,TRBJ2-7,TGTGCCAGCAGGACCCTTTTAGCGGGAAGTAACGAGCAGTACTTC,CASRTLLAGSNEQYF
NA,14,NA,TRBV6-5,TRBJ1-2,TGTGCCAGCAGGAATCCGGGACAAAGAGGTGGCTACACCTTC,CASRNPGQRGGYTF
NA,14,NA,TRBV7-2,TRBJ2-7,TGTGCCAGCAGCTTAGACAGGGGGGGTCGGAAGCAGTACTTC,CASSLDRGGRKQYF
TRBD2,15,NA,TRBV4-1,TRBJ2-1,TGCGCCAGCAGCCAAGGGGACGGCGGGAGGGTTGAGCAGTTCTTC,CASSQGDGGRVEQFF
TRBD2,16,NA,TRBV19,TRBJ2-1,TGTGCCAGTAGTATAGCGGGTGGCGGGAGGGCCGCTGAGCAGTTCTTC,CASSIAGGGRAAEQFF
NA,16,NA,TRBV4-1,TRBJ1-5,TGCGCCAGCAGCCAGGAACAGGTATATAGCAATCAGCCCCAGCATTTT,CASSQEQVYSNQPQHF
NA,15,NA,TRBV18,TRBJ2-3,TGTGCCAGCTCACCATCCCCTTCGATCACAGATACGCAGTATTTT,CASSPSPSITDTQYF
NA,14,NA,TRBV7-9,TRBJ2-7,TGTGCCAGCAGCTTATCCGGCGGGAAGGCCGAGCAGTACTTC,CASSLSGGKAEQYF
TRBD2,13,NA,TRBV5-1,TRBJ2-7,TGCGCCAGCAGACTAGCGGAGGCCTACGAGCAGTACTTC,CASRLAEAYEQYF
NA,13,NA,TRBV28,TRBJ1-4,TGTGCCAGCATCCCTCAGACTAGGGAAAAACTGTTTTTT,CASIPQTREKLFF
NA,16,NA,TRBV5-8,TRBJ1-1,TGTGCCAGCAGCCCAAGATACCGGGGTATGAACACTGAAGCTTTCTTT,CASSPRYRGMNTEAFF
NA,12,NA,TRBV28,TRBJ1-1,TGTGCCAGCAGTCGGGGGGGGACTGAAGCTTTCTTT,CASSRGGTEAFF
TRBD1,14,once,TRBV19,TRBJ1-2,TGTGCCAGTAGTATCGTCAGGGACAGTTATGGCTACACCTTC,CASSIVRDSYGYTF